This T cell receptor (beta chain) was recovered during a study of T cell clones after liver transplantation. Overall study: Immunosuppression withdrawal was tried within 2 years after liver transplantation in this trial. Apart from a few HCV-positive recipients, transplants were for non-autoimmune, non-viral reasons. Draws occurred before transplant, before withdrawal, and after complete or failed withdrawal. Study-level findings and limits: Low donor cell numbers restricted donor-reactive repertoire measurement in two subjects.

TCRdb keeps only in-frame clones here, not all; method: immunoSEQ multiplex PCR. The sample includes around 76,000 clones, about four fifths of them seen just once. This clone was detected only once. Its antigen is not known. Sequences were derived from CD4+ T cells from blood, sampled 12 months after liver transplant. This clonotype was sampled from a human patient who received a liver transplant. The graft donor may have contributed some T cells.

The CDR3 protein is CASSLGGGRPYEQYF. In DNA, the CDR3 is TGTGCCAGCAGCTTGGGGGGCGGGAGGCCCTACGAGCAGTACTTC. The chain uses TRBV5-4 and TRBJ2-7, with 8 nucleotides matching TRBD2. CDR1 SGHNT and CDR2 YYREEE come from the germline V gene (reference sequence). With 0 bases clipped from V and 2 bases from J, the junction kept 4 bases outside the gene matches. The CDR3 loop spans 15 amino acids.